The sequence of this T cell receptor (beta chain) was determined in a study of shared clonotypes between healthy human individuals. Naive CD8 populations comprised CD45RO-negative cells positively selected for CCR7, excluding terminally differentiated effector memory CD45RA+ cells. Germline CDR1 is MDHEN and CDR2 is SYDVKM. V was cut by 1 base and J by 0 bases, with 10 bases left in between. This CDR3 is built from 15 residues. Here immunoSEQ multiplex PCR was the method, and the copy in TCRdb shows in-frame clones only, minus some. The table shows approximately 2,000,000 clones, with just over 90% occurring only once.

The origin of this receptor is a man younger than 35 in good health. Some clones in this sample may be carry-over from other donors' samples. The source material was naive CD8+ T cells from PBMCs. The genes are TRBV28 and TRBJ2-7; D is unclear. Here the CDR3 DNA reads TGTGCCAGCAGTTTATCTGCGGAGTCCTCCTACGAGCAGTACTTC. Its protein product is CASSLSAESSYEQYF.